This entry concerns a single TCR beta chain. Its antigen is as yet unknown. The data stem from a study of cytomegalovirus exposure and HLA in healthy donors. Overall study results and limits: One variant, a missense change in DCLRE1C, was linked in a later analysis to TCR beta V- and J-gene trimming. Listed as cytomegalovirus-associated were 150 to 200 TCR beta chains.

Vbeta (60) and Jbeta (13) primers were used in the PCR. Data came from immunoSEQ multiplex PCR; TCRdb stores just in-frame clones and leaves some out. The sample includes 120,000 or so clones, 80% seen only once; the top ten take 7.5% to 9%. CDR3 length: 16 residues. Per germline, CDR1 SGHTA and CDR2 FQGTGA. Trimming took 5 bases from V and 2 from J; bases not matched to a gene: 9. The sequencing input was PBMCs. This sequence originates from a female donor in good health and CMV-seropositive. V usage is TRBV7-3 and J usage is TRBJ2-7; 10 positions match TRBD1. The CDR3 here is CASSHAPGTGAYEQYF. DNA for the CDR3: TGTGCCAGCAGCCATGCGCCCGGGACAGGGGCCTACGAGCAGTACTTC.